The TCR beta chain described here comes from a study of cytomegalovirus exposure and HLA in healthy donors. Study-wide findings and caveats: Specific recognition of CMV antigens was confirmed in vitro for a few chains (all CMV-associated). Among TCR beta chains, those listed as cytomegalovirus-associated numbered about 160. Cytomegalovirus status, reportedly, was diagnosed with high specificity and sensitivity by the classifier.

The CDR3 has 15 residues. Trimming stripped 3 bases from V and 2 bases from J, with 12 bases between. Per the germline V gene, CDR1 is SEHNR and CDR2 is FQNEAQ (reference sequence). Only in-frame clones appear in the TCRdb table, and some are missing; sequencing was by immunoSEQ multiplex PCR. The sample records approximately 150,000 clones, 80% to 90% being singletons. About this clone itself: The antigen is not known.

The rearrangement links TRBV7-9 to TRBJ2-3, with D maybe TRBD2 (6 bases). Sequenced sample: PBMCs. The sequence came from a woman aged 30 to 39 in good health and CMV-seronegative. Here the CDR3 DNA reads TGTGCCAGCAGCTTGGGAGGCAGTCCCACAGATACGCAGTATTTT. Encoded protein: CASSLGGSPTDTQYF. The whole variable domain, remainder taken from reference TRBV7-9 and TRBJ2-3, is DTGVSQNPRHKITKRGQNVTFRCDPISEHNRLYWYRQTLGQGPEFLTYFQNEAQLEKSRLLSDRFSAERPKGSFSTLEIQRTEQGDSAMYLCASSLGGSPTDTQYFGPGTRLTVL.